The T cell receptor (beta chain) under discussion was sequenced for a study of T cells in Graves' hyperthyroidism and ophthalmopathy (dated by TCRdb to between 2018 and 2021). About the full investigation: Peripheral blood samples were taken at initial diagnosis, before any treatment was given. To identify TCR V-J signatures that set the groups apart, the researchers used a discovery cohort of roughly 100 patients, made up of approximately 43 with Graves' ophthalmopathy and 55 to 65 with stable Graves' hyperthyroidism. TCR Vbeta CDR3 sequencing of fewer than 150 peripheral blood samples (43 ophthalmopathy, around 80 hyperthyroidism and approximately 17 progressor patients) is reported in the paper. The roughly 100 discovery patients were divided at random into training and test sets in a 7:3 ratio. In several Graves' hyperthyroidism patients, the study also compared T-cell repertoires from thyroid tissue with T-cell repertoires from blood. Prospective prediction of ophthalmopathy was tested in an independent validation cohort of 18 to 20 hyperthyroidism patients and 15 to 17 patients who later progressed to ophthalmopathy. Once sampling was done, hyperthyroidism patients were given methimazole at a starting dose of 30 mg daily, whereas ophthalmopathy patients were given high-dose intravenous methylprednisolone. The paper's findings and limits, for the study overall: In validation, the model predicted progression to ophthalmopathy a median of roughly 6.1 months before onset, with 65% to 71% sensitivity and roughly 79% specificity. Sample size was not statistically predetermined, and blinding of investigators to group allocation was not performed. In cross-validation, a model built on a 13 V-J signature told ophthalmopathy apart from stable hyperthyroidism with 87.88% sensitivity and about 81% specificity, and in testing the same model reached 80%/75%. Blood samples also contained most of the expanded thyroid clonotypes (frequency above 0.001), which suggests that blood repertoires may reflect thyroid immune responses.

Taken from cysteine to phenylalanine, the CDR3 has 14 residues. Only the CDR3 portion is preserved as DNA: 42 bases, with reading frame beginning at the first base. At the junction V is shortened by 5 bases and J by 9 bases, with 20 bases in between. From the germline V gene, CDR1 is SGHVS and CDR2 is FQNEAQ. Hyperthyroidism patients were newly diagnosed, had a disease duration of under 2 months, and were aged 18 to 65 years. The study excluded patients with uncontrolled infections, other autoimmune diseases, pregnancy or lactation. Diagnoses relied on clinical symptoms, serum thyroxine and TRAb, thyroid ultrasound and orbital computed tomography. Blood from progressor patients was collected at the time of first diagnosis with hyperthyroidism, before any ophthalmopathy symptoms had appeared. PBMCs were separated from roughly 9.6 ml of fresh peripheral blood using Ficoll-Paque density gradient centrifugation. Progressor patients were defined as those initially diagnosed with Graves' hyperthyroidism in whom ophthalmopathy developed during follow-up. Total RNA was extracted using Trizol reagent, and RNA quality was assessed on an Agilent 2100 Bioanalyzer.

This clonotype was seen repeatedly, ten times or more. Its target antigen remains unknown. No base quality values were provided; no much bigger clone lies one nucleotide off. The TCR beta CDR3 regions were amplified from the RNA transcripts. The first round of RT-PCR for the TCR CDR3 was performed with the HTBI primer set and the Qiagen OneStep RT-PCR kit. Libraries were constructed in a second round of multiplex PCR, after which size selection and purification were carried out. Paired-end sequencing of the libraries was performed with 100 bp reads on an Illumina HiSeq2000. The published analysis was carried out like this. Raw data were processed with SOAPnuke, discarding reads with adapters, uncalled bases, mean Phred below 15, or no exact constant-primer or identifier match. High-quality paired reads were merged using COPE v1.2.5, and each unique nucleotide sequence was defined as a clonotype. MiTCR v1.1 was used to align the clonotypes against IMGT TRBV, TRBD and TRBJ reference segments. The analysis was restricted to V-J combinations with a frequency above 0.0001, which together covered just over 99% of the repertoires. A TCS score was defined as the ratio between F50 (clonal expansion) and ExV (chaos), using BLOSUM62-based TCRdist between CDR3 peptides within each V-J. Welch's t-statistics and random forest reduced fewer than 600 V-J features to about 13, which were used in a naive Bayes classifier (R e1071). The public reads were reprocessed in TCRdb via fastp at Q25 and MiXCR, keeping in-frame beta chains. Identical CDR3 proteins give one entry, which carries the most common genes and DNA. These V and J calls are TCRdb output, not the study's own analysis. The sample table contains some 350,000 distinct CDR3 sequences; only one count was recorded for 15% to 17% of them. The top ten constitute roughly 25% of the sample.

The source material was blood. Rearrangement joined TRBV7-8 to TRBJ2-7; tentative D gene TRBD2, with 6 bases matching. The TCR comes from a young woman with Graves' hyperthyroidism that later progressed to Graves' ophthalmopathy. The CDR3 region reads CASSRFPEDGGQYF. The nucleotides are TGTGCCAGCAGCCGATTTCCGGAAGACGGGGGGCAGTACTTC.